Shown below are 22 T cell receptor beta chains from a single sample sequenced in a study of radiotherapy plus CTLA-4 blockade in lung cancer. TCRdb's copy holds only in-frame clones and misses some; the assay was immunoSEQ multiplex PCR. The table includes about 40,000 clones, 65% to 90% detected once. The sequencing here drew on peripheral blood, taken from a patient treated with radiotherapy plus ipilimumab. These receptors originate from a human donor with non-small cell lung cancer whose response to radiotherapy plus ipilimumab could not be evaluated.

The gene calls are TRBV4-1 and TRBJ2-2; 10 positions match TRBD1. The CDR3 contains 15 residues. The germline V gene encodes CDR1 MGHRA and CDR2 YSYEKL. Trimming took 3 bases from V and 6 from J; bases not matched to a gene: 4. The CDR3 DNA sequence: TGCGCCAGCAGCCACCTAGGACAGGGGGCCGGGGAGCTGTTTTTT. Amino acid sequence: CASSHLGQGAGELFF.

The gene calls are TRBV6-1 and TRBJ1-5; D is perhaps TRBD1 (6 bases). Trimming took off 4 bases at V and 8 bases at J, with 15 bases between the two ends. Germline V gives CDR1 MNHNS, CDR2 SASEGT. The CDR3 is 14 amino acids. The chain's CDR3 is CASSVQGHLEPQHF. In DNA, the CDR3 is TGTGCCAGCAGTGTACAGGGTCATCTCGAGCCCCAGCATTTT.

The chain carries TRBV5-1 and TRBJ2-7; 8 bases agree with TRBD2. V lost 0 bases and J lost 3; bases outside the gene matches: 5. This CDR3 comprises 15 residues. The germline V gene has CDR1 SGHRS and CDR2 YFSETQ. CDR3 sequence (DNA): TGCGCCAGCAGCTTGGGGGCGGGGGGCATCTACGAGCAGTACTTC. Translation gives CASSLGAGGIYEQYF. Filled out from reference TRBV5-1 and TRBJ2-7, the complete variable domain reads KAGVTQTPRYLIKTRGQQVTLSCSPISGHRSVSWYQQTPGQGLQFLFEYFSETQRNKGNFPGRFSGRQFSNSRSEMNVSTLELGDSALYLCASSLGAGGIYEQYFGPGTRLTVT.

The chain employs TRBV10-3 and TRBJ1-1; D is unresolved. V was clipped by 2 bases and J by 1 base, with 5 bases between them. This CDR3 comprises 13 residues. Germline V lookup: CDR1 ENHRY, CDR2 SYGVKD. CDR3 sequence: CAISEVQNTEAFF. CDR3 DNA: TGTGCCATCAGTGAGGTACAGAACACTGAAGCTTTCTTT.

The CDR3 reads CASSYSASGTGELFF. The CDR3 DNA sequence: TGTGCCAGCAGTTACTCTGCTAGCGGCACCGGGGAGCTGTTTTTT. This chain links TRBV6-6 with TRBJ2-2, with 7 bases matching TRBD2. This CDR3 contains 15 residues. CDR1 is MNHNY, CDR2 SVGAGI, per germline (reference sequence). V was clipped by 0 bases and J by 4 bases; unmatched bases: 2.

The V and J genes are TRBV6-1 and TRBJ2-7; 7 positions agree with TRBD1. After removal of 4 bases from V and 3 bases from J, the junction contained 3 bases not matched to a gene. CDR3 length: 13 residues. Germline CDR1 is MNHNS and CDR2 is SASEGT. The CDR3 DNA reads as TGTGCCAGCAGTGGAAGACAGGGCTACGAGCAGTACTTC. Its protein product is CASSGRQGYEQYF.

The chain has TRBV2 and TRBJ2-7, with D tentatively TRBD2 (5 bases). Germline V gene sequence: CDR1 SNHLY, CDR2 FYNNEI. V was clipped by 11 bases and J by 0 bases, with 17 bases between them. The CDR3 is made up of 14 amino acids. The CDR3 DNA follows: TGTGCCTCAACCCCGGGAACCTACTCCTACGAGCAGTACTTC. Translation: CASTPGTYSYEQYF.

The V gene is TRBV19, the J gene TRBJ2-2; 11 bases map to TRBD1. The V segment lost 4 bases and the J segment 7 bases; nucleotides outside the gene matches: 8. Germline values: CDR1 LNHDA, CDR2 SQIVND (reference sequence). This CDR3 contains 16 residues. For the CDR3, the DNA is TGTGCCAGTAGTAACCGGGACAGGGGGTTTGTCGGGGAGCTGTTTTTT. It encodes CASSNRDRGFVGELFF.

V gene TRBV6-5 combines with J gene TRBJ2-3; the D gene is possibly TRBD2 (7 bases). Deletions cut 10 bases from V and 5 bases from J, with 22 bases between. CDR1 MNHEY and CDR2 SVGAGI come from the germline V gene. The CDR3 is 15 amino acids. The CDR3 region has the DNA TGTGCCACCCTAGGGGGGGGGCCCCAAGGAGATACGCAGTATTTT. This gives the protein CATLGGGPQGDTQYF.

The sample holds a few counts of this clone. This chain uses TRBV10-3 with TRBJ2-5, with TRBD2 identical over 16 bases. Germline CDR1 reads ENHRY; CDR2 reads SYGVKD. The J segment lost 5 bases and the V segment lost 10 bases, leaving 4 bases of the junction unmatched. This CDR3 contains 14 residues. DNA of the CDR3: TGTGCCACCGGGACTAGCGGGAGGGTTGAGACCCAGTACTTC. This sequence encodes CATGTSGRVETQYF.

The chain carries TRBV10-2 and TRBJ2-1, with TRBD1 as a possible D gene (6 bases). The V end was cut by 0 bases, the J end by 6 bases, with 6 bases between. CDR3 length: 13 amino acids. CDR1 is WSHSY, CDR2 SAAADI, per germline. The CDR3 sequence: CASSESDSNEQFF. As DNA, the CDR3 is TGCGCCAGCAGTGAGTCGGACAGCAATGAGCAGTTCTTC.

The chain has TRBV28 and TRBJ1-5; D is unclear. CDR3 length equals 20 residues. V was trimmed by 6 bases and J by 4 bases, leaving 31 bases between them. Germline CDR1 reads MDHEN; CDR2 reads SYDVKM. CDR3 protein: CASSTTTLPKDPRRNQPQHF. Written as DNA, the CDR3 is TGTGCCAGCAGCACGACGACCCTGCCAAAAGACCCAAGGAGGAATCAGCCCCAGCATTTT.

V is TRBV27 and J is TRBJ2-3; the D is unclear. Trimming stripped 8 bases from V and 2 bases from J, with 8 bases between. From germline, CDR1 is MNHEY and CDR2 SMNVEV (reference sequence). The CDR3 loop spans 12 amino acids. The DNA for the CDR3 is TGTGCCAGCTCGCGCCTCACAGATACGCAGTATTTT. This sequence encodes CASSRLTDTQYF.

CDR3 sequence: CASGSGDRPSGANVLTF. The CDR3 region has the DNA TGTGCCAGCGGTAGCGGGGACCGACCCTCTGGGGCCAACGTCCTGACTTTC. This rearrangement joins TRBV27 to TRBJ2-6; TRBD2 matches 8 bases. Unmatched junction bases numbered 9, after V lost 8 bases and J lost 0 bases. The CDR3 runs 17 residues. Germline values: CDR1 MNHEY, CDR2 SMNVEV (reference sequence).

The V call is TRBV7-9, the J call TRBJ1-1, with a possible D match to TRBD1 (5 bases). V was clipped by 5 bases and J by 3 bases, with 10 bases between them. Germline V gene data show CDR1 as SEHNR and CDR2 as FQNEAQ (reference sequence). This CDR3 has 13 amino acids. The CDR3 sequence is CASSLDSHTEAFF. The CDR3 DNA is TGTGCCAGCAGCCTTGACAGCCACACTGAAGCTTTCTTT.

This clone was counted a few times. Given a far larger clone just one base away, this is likely a sequencing read error. The V and J genes are TRBV5-6 and TRBJ2-4; D is uncertain. Between the trimmed V and J ends, which lost 4 bases and 11 bases, there was a span of 19 bases. The germline CDR1 and CDR2 sequences are SGHDT and YYEEEE. CDR3 size: 14 residues. The CDR3 sequence is CASSNGRFVVFQYF. CDR3 DNA sequence: TGTGCCAGCAGCAACGGTCGCTTCGTGGTTTTTCAGTACTTC.

The V and J genes are TRBV20-1 and TRBJ2-1; TRBD2 matches at 9 bases. CDR1 is DFQATT, CDR2 SNEGSKA, per germline (reference sequence). This CDR3 comprises 11 residues. Here the CDR3 reads CSPSSGAEQFF. The CDR3 DNA sequence: TGCAGCCCCTCTAGCGGGGCTGAGCAGTTCTTC.

V is TRBV6-5 and J is TRBJ2-3; D might be TRBD2 (6 bases). Germline V gene sequence: CDR1 MNHEY, CDR2 SVGAGI. V lost 2 bases and J 2 bases, leaving 11 bases between the germline ends. The CDR3 runs 15 residues. CDR3 nucleotides: TGTGCCAGCAGTTACGGGGGACTCTCCACAGATACGCAGTATTTT. This encodes CASSYGGLSTDTQYF.

The chain recombines TRBV28 with TRBJ2-1; D possibly corresponds to TRBD1 (6 bases). The germline V gene encodes CDR1 MDHEN and CDR2 SYDVKM. V lost 1 base and J lost 9, with 37 bases in between. The CDR3 contains 22 residues. In nucleotides, the CDR3 is TGTGCCAGCAGTTTATCGCCTTTTGGGCAGGGGAAGCGAAGGGCCAGGGTTGGTGAGCAGTTCTTC. Translating it yields CASSLSPFGQGKRRARVGEQFF.

As for this clone: Other DNA sequences in the sample encode the same CDR3. The chain employs TRBV6-1 and TRBJ2-6; 7 positions match TRBD2. The V gene end was trimmed by 4 bases and the J gene end by 2 bases; junction bases not matched to a gene: 8. The CDR3 sequence is 17 residues long. Per germline, CDR1 MNHNS and CDR2 SASEGT. CDR3 residues: CASSAGGLVAGANVLTF. In DNA form, the CDR3 reads TGTGCCAGCAGTGCGGGAGGTTTGGTGGCTGGGGCCAACGTCCTGACTTTC.

This clone has more than one count but fewer than ten. This chain joins TRBV28 and TRBJ2-5; possible D gene TRBD2, 5 bases. CDR3 length: 15 amino acids. V was shortened by 7 bases and J by 5 bases, with 20 bases between the two germline ends. Germline values: CDR1 MDHEN, CDR2 SYDVKM. CDR3 sequence (DNA): TGTGCCAGCATCGGAGGACGCACATTTGGGGAGACCCAGTACTTC. Protein product: CASIGGRTFGETQYF.

The rearrangement joins TRBV6-6 to TRBJ2-2; no definite D call. This CDR3 spans 15 amino acids. Trimming removed 5 bases from V and 3 bases from J, with 13 bases in between. From germline, CDR1 is MNHNY and CDR2 SVGAGI (reference sequence). The DNA of the CDR3 is TGTGCCAGCAGTGATCCGAGTAAAGACACCGGGGAGCTGTTTTTT. The encoded protein is CASSDPSKDTGELFF.